These 6 T cell receptor beta chains originate from one sample sequenced in a study of shared clonotypes between healthy human individuals. Sequenced by immunoSEQ multiplex PCR; TCRdb stores in-frame clones only, minus some. The table shows millions of clones, with 85% to 95% occurring only once. Sequencing used naive CD4+ T cells from PBMCs. Subset noted: CD45RA+ positively selected. These receptors were taken from a young man in good health. Some clones in this sample may be carry-over from other donors' samples.

V usage is TRBV6-5 and J usage is TRBJ1-4, with D unresolved. The V end lost 8 bases, the J end lost 4 bases, and 5 bases lay between the germline ends. CDR1 and CDR2 (germline): MNHEY, SVGAGI. The CDR3 covers 11 residues. In nucleotides, the CDR3 is TGTGCCAGCTGGGGTAATGAAAAACTGTTTTTT. It yields the protein CASWGNEKLFF.

This clone was detected a few times. Other DNA sequences in this sample translate to the same CDR3. This chain joins TRBV11-2 and TRBJ1-2, with D tentatively TRBD1 (5 bases). The CDR3 extends over 13 amino acids. Trimming stripped 5 bases from V and 3 bases from J, with 10 bases between. Germline V gives CDR1 SGHAT, CDR2 FQNNGV. This chain's CDR3 is CASSPGTDYGYTF. The CDR3 DNA reads as TGTGCCAGCAGCCCTGGGACGGACTATGGCTACACCTTC. Combining the CDR3 with reference TRBV11-2 and TRBJ1-2 gives the whole variable domain EAGVAQSPRYKIIEKRQSVAFWCNPISGHATLYWYQQILGQGPKLLIQFQNNGVVDDSQLPKDRFSAERLKGVDSTLKIQPAKLEDSAVYLCASSPGTDYGYTFGSGTRLTVV.

V gene TRBV27 combines with J gene TRBJ1-4; 9 bases are shared with TRBD1. Germline V gene data show CDR1 as MNHEY and CDR2 as SMNVEV (reference sequence). This CDR3 spans 15 amino acids. The V and J ends lost 5 bases and 5 bases, in that order; junction bases with no gene match: 6. DNA for the CDR3: TGTGCCAGCAGTCCCTGGGACAGGGCCAATGAAAAACTGTTTTTT. Protein: CASSPWDRANEKLFF.

The V call is TRBV5-1, the J call TRBJ2-2, with 14 bases identical to TRBD2. J was trimmed by 7 bases and V by 4 bases; bases with no gene match: 18. Germline V gene data show CDR1 as SGHRS and CDR2 as YFSETQ. This CDR3 has 20 residues. DNA of the CDR3: TGCGCCAGCAGCCCCCCGGCCGGGACTAGCGGGAGTATCTTTATCGGGGAGCTGTTTTTT. It yields the protein CASSPPAGTSGSIFIGELFF.

V and J are TRBV6-1 and TRBJ2-5; D possibly corresponds to TRBD1 (6 bases). This CDR3 has 16 amino acids. CDR1 is MNHNS, CDR2 SASEGT, per germline. Trimming removed 3 bases at V and 1 base at J, with 15 bases between. CDR3 bases: TGTGCCAGCAGTGACCGGGACAAATGGTTCCAAGAGACCCAGTACTTC. It codes for CASSDRDKWFQETQYF.

This clone was found once. The genes are TRBV5-1 and TRBJ2-6; D ambiguous. The CDR3 spans 15 residues. V was trimmed by 2 bases and J by 0 bases, leaving 6 bases between them. Germline V gene lookup returns CDR1 SGHRS and CDR2 YFSETQ. CDR3 nucleotide sequence: TGCGCCAGCAGCTTACCATTCTCTGGGGCCAACGTCCTGACTTTC. This translates into CASSLPFSGANVLTF.